Listed below are T cell receptor beta chains from one sample, sequenced in a study of T cell repertoires in cytomegalovirus infection. These TCRs are of unknown antigen specificity. From the reads, TCRdb called clonotypes with MiXCR, one entry per CDR3 protein. The sample shows hundreds of thousands of distinct CDR3 sequences, approximately 46% of them seen only once. The starting material was cultured PBMCs, obtained from culture after CMV antigen stimulation. The receptors were sampled from a human donor in good health (CMV status not recorded). Some clones in this sample may be carry-over from other donors' samples. Each CDR3 is given with its conserved first and last residue. The D gene is left open where the match is weak. Clone size is given for some rows only: seen once, a few or many times, or a class if the clone is expanded.

d_call	clone_size	v_call	j_call	cdr3_aa	cdr3_nt
TRBD2	-	TRBV6-2/TRBV6-3	TRBJ2-7	CASNLKAGVASYEQYF	TGTGCCAGCAACCTAAAAGCGGGAGTGGCGTCCTACGAGCAGTACTTC
TRBD2	-	TRBV20-1	TRBJ2-1	CSARDPTSGSSYNEQFF	TGCAGTGCTAGAGATCCTACTAGCGGGAGCTCCTACAATGAGCAGTTCTTC
-	-	TRBV6-1	TRBJ2-5	CASSLLVTGSGETQYF	TGTGCCAGCAGTTTATTGGTAACAGGGTCTGGAGAGACCCAGTACTTC
-	-	TRBV7-2	TRBJ2-4	CASSLLAWGPTVIQYF	TGTGCCAGCAGCTTACTCGCGTGGGGGCCAACCGTTATACAGTACTTC
-	-	TRBV11-2	TRBJ2-1	CASRGLGRTYNEQFF	TGTGCCAGCAGGGGGTTGGGACGGACCTACAATGAGCAGTTCTTC
TRBD2	-	TRBV7-2	TRBJ2-3	CASSLALAGKDTQYF	TGTGCCAGCAGCTTAGCTCTAGCGGGAAAAGATACGCAGTATTTT
-	-	TRBV6-2/TRBV6-3	TRBJ1-2	CASSIRRFYGYTF	TGTGCCAGCAGCATACGGAGATTCTATGGCTACACCTTC
TRBD2	-	TRBV7-2	TRBJ2-7	CASSLLAGAHEQYF	TGTGCCAGCAGCCTCCTAGCGGGAGCCCACGAGCAGTACTTC
-	-	TRBV6-2/TRBV6-3	TRBJ2-3	CASSYARSYTDTQYF	TGTGCCAGCAGTTACGCGCGTAGTTACACAGATACGCAGTATTTT
TRBD2	-	TRBV7-2	TRBJ2-3	CASSVAGAGDTQYF	TGTGCCAGCAGCGTAGCGGGGGCTGGAGATACGCAGTATTTT
-	once	TRBV4-1	TRBJ1-2	CASSQAKNTNYGYTF	TGCGCCAGCAGCCAAGCGAAGAATACTAACTATGGCTACACCTTC
TRBD2	-	TRBV7-2	TRBJ2-5	CASLGLAGEKTQYF	TGTGCCAGCTTAGGACTAGCGGGAGAAAAGACCCAGTACTTC
-	-	TRBV27	TRBJ2-1	CASREGVEQFF	TGTGCCAGCAGGGAGGGGGTTGAGCAGTTCTTC
-	-	TRBV7-4	TRBJ1-1	CASSTPLPAEGLNTEAFF	TGTGCCAGCAGCACACCGCTGCCGGCAGAGGGGCTGAACACTGAAGCTTTCTTT
TRBD1	few	TRBV7-2	TRBJ2-7	CASSLWDRDGQYF	TGTGCCAGCAGCTTATGGGACAGGGATGGGCAGTACTTC
TRBD1	once	TRBV20-1	TRBJ1-5	CSARRLGQGEQPQHF	TGCAGTGCCAGAAGGCTGGGACAGGGGGAACAGCCCCAGCATTTT
-	-	TRBV7-6	TRBJ1-5	CASSSGVGQLPHYSNQPQHF	TGTGCCAGCAGCTCGGGCGTGGGCCAGCTCCCCCACTATAGCAATCAGCCCCAGCATTTT
-	few	TRBV5-6	TRBJ2-5	CASSFGAQETQYF	TGTGCCAGCAGCTTCGGGGCCCAAGAGACCCAGTACTTC
-	-	TRBV6-6	TRBJ1-2	CASSYGWDKSNYGYTF	TGTGCCAGCAGTTACGGATGGGACAAATCTAACTATGGCTACACCTTC
TRBD2	-	TRBV28	TRBJ2-3	CASSLTGLAARSTDTQYF	TGTGCCAGCAGTCTCACTGGACTAGCGGCCCGAAGCACAGATACGCAGTATTTT
-	few	TRBV6-1	TRBJ2-5	CASSDGTYLETQYF	TGTGCCAGCAGTGACGGGACTTACCTAGAGACCCAGTACTTC
-	few	TRBV12-3/TRBV12-4	TRBJ2-5	CASASSQETQYF	TGTGCCAGCGCCAGCAGCCAAGAGACCCAGTACTTC
TRBD2	few	TRBV7-8	TRBJ2-3	CASSPGLAGGWLTDTQYF	TGTGCCAGCAGCCCGGGACTAGCGGGAGGTTGGCTCACAGATACGCAGTATTTT
TRBD2	-	TRBV27	TRBJ2-1	CASSHGLAGGINEQFF	TGTGCCAGCAGTCACGGACTAGCGGGAGGAATTAATGAGCAGTTCTTC
-	-	TRBV20-1	TRBJ2-3	CSAREFADSTDTQYF	TGCAGTGCTAGAGAGTTTGCGGATAGCACAGATACGCAGTATTTT
TRBD1	-	TRBV7-9	TRBJ2-2	CASSMTGMVDTGELFF	TGTGCCAGCAGCATGACAGGGATGGTAGACACCGGGGAGCTGTTTTTT
-	-	TRBV4-1	TRBJ2-7	CASSQEVAEVEQYF	TGCGCCAGCAGCCAAGAAGTAGCCGAGGTCGAGCAGTACTTC
-	-	TRBV2	TRBJ1-1	CASRPPARGRGTEAFF	TGTGCCAGCAGGCCCCCAGCCAGGGGACGGGGCACTGAAGCTTTCTTT
-	few	TRBV6-6	TRBJ2-7	CASSPTRGTGEQYF	TGTGCCAGCAGTCCCACTAGGGGCACGGGCGAGCAGTACTTC
TRBD1	-	TRBV9	TRBJ1-1	CASSVNQGGISTEAFF	TGTGCCAGCAGCGTTAATCAGGGGGGCATAAGCACTGAAGCTTTCTTT
TRBD1	few	TRBV7-8	TRBJ1-1	CASSPRQGDYTEAFF	TGTGCCAGCAGCCCTAGACAGGGGGATTACACTGAAGCTTTCTTT
TRBD1	-	TRBV20-1	TRBJ2-3	CSARGITRTGITDTQYF	TGCAGTGCTAGAGGAATCACTAGGACAGGGATCACAGATACGCAGTATTTT
TRBD1	few	TRBV12-3/TRBV12-4	TRBJ2-1	CASRNRDRGLGEQFF	TGTGCCAGCAGGAACCGGGACAGGGGGCTCGGCGAGCAGTTCTTC
-	few	TRBV7-2	TRBJ2-7	CASSFDGGSYEQYF	TGTGCCAGCAGCTTCGACGGCGGCTCCTACGAGCAGTACTTC
TRBD2	-	TRBV2	TRBJ2-7	CASRGEREWYF	TGTGCCAGCAGGGGAGAGCGGGAGTGGTACTTC